This TCR beta chain stems from a study of blood T cell repertoires in COVID-19. Study background: The samples span acute and convalescent COVID-19 from the United States, Italy and Spain. Nucleic acid was either cDNA or gDNA, and it came from T cells, B-cell-depleted T cells, or PBMCs.

Per the original methods: Cell counts per sample came from amplifying reference gene primers. Generated by immunoSEQ multiplex PCR, the TCRdb table keeps only in-frame clones and is missing some. V, J and clone size were drawn from that table, and D and trimming were deduced from the DNA. The data show 84,000 or so clones, more than 65% seen once. V trimming: 6 bases; J trimming: 6 bases; junction bases outside the gene matches: 6. This CDR3 comprises 13 residues. Germline V lookup: CDR1 SEHNR, CDR2 FQNEAQ (reference sequence). The rearrangement uses TRBV7-9 and TRBJ2-7; 9 nucleotides align to TRBD1. The sample comprised peripheral blood. The clonotype was recovered from a man between 65 and 85 years old with acute or convalescent COVID-19. The CDR3, as DNA: TGTGCCAGCAGGACCGGGACAGGGTTCGAGCAGTACTTC. Protein: CASRTGTGFEQYF.